A selection of T cell receptor beta chains follows, all from one sample in a study of blood T cells in healthy people across ages. TCRdb fed the 5' RACE reads into MiXCR, producing one record per CDR3 protein. This sample carries approximately 780,000 distinct CDR3 sequences, roughly 25% of them seen once, and the ten largest clones take around 2.9%. A further study also used this sample, focusing on T cells of mothers and their children.

The specimen sequenced was blood. The receptors originated from a boy between 10 and 17 years old in good health. Both conserved end residues are part of each CDR3. A D gene is named only where the DNA matches it firmly. For some rows the clone size is stated as once, few or many, or as a class when expanded; others skip it.

clone size	D gene	V gene	J gene	CDR3 DNA	CDR3 protein
.	.	TRBV11-2	TRBJ1-2	TGTGCCAGCAGCTACGAGACGGAAAAGTGGGGCCACACCTTC	CASSYETEKWGHTF
.	.	TRBV20-1	TRBJ2-7	TGCAGTGCTAGGCCCGATCTGGACAGCTTGGGCGAGCAGTACTTC	CSARPDLDSLGEQYF
.	.	TRBV5-1	TRBJ2-3	TGCGCCAGCAGCTTGGGGACAGCGACTAGCACGGATACGCAGTATTTT	CASSLGTATSTDTQYF
.	.	TRBV11-3	TRBJ2-7	TGTGCCAGCAGCTGGGTTAGCGGCTCCTACGAGCAGTACTTC	CASSWVSGSYEQYF
.	TRBD2	TRBV29-1	TRBJ2-1	TGCAGCGCCAGCGGAGGCGGGAGATCGTTCTTC	CSASGGGRSFF
.	TRBD1	TRBV12-3/TRBV12-4	TRBJ1-6	TGTGCCAGCAGTCGGACAGGAACATATTCACCCCTCCACTTT	CASSRTGTYSPLHF
few	TRBD1	TRBV29-1	TRBJ1-2	TGCAGCGTCACAGGGGGGGCTAACTATGGCTACACCTTC	CSVTGGANYGYTF
few	TRBD1	TRBV7-9	TRBJ2-5	TGTGCCAGCAGCTCGGACAGGGGATGGGAGACCCAGTACTTC	CASSSDRGWETQYF
.	.	TRBV12-3/TRBV12-4	TRBJ2-7	TGTGCCAGCAGCTTGGCTTACGGCGGCAGCTACGAGCAGTACTTC	CASSLAYGGSYEQYF
.	.	TRBV4-1	TRBJ2-4	TGCGCCAGCACCACAGTGGGGGAAAACATTCAGTACTTC	CASTTVGENIQYF
.	TRBD2	TRBV7-9	TRBJ2-5	TGTGCCAGCAGCCGACTAGCGGAGCAAGAGACCCAGTACTTC	CASSRLAEQETQYF
.	TRBD2	TRBV27	TRBJ2-1	TGTGCCAGCAGCGGAACTAGCGGGGGTTTGAATGAGCAGTTCTTC	CASSGTSGGLNEQFF
few	.	TRBV5-1	TRBJ1-3	TGCGCCAGCAGCCTGGGGGAAGACACCATATATTTT	CASSLGEDTIYF
.	TRBD1	TRBV7-9	TRBJ1-4	TGTGCCAGCAGCTGGGATGACAGGGTTCCTAATGAAAAACTGTTTTTT	CASSWDDRVPNEKLFF
.	.	TRBV3-1	TRBJ2-1	TGTGCCAGCAGCCAAGAATGGCGCGGGGGCGTTTACGGGGGGCAGTTCTTC	CASSQEWRGGVYGGQFF
.	TRBD1	TRBV28	TRBJ1-1	TGTGCCAGCAGTTCCCGGGACAGGGAGAACACTGAAGCTTTCTTT	CASSSRDRENTEAFF
many	TRBD1	TRBV24-1	TRBJ2-5	TGTGCCACCAGTGATCCTGGCAGGACAGGGGGCCAAGAGACCCAGTACTTC	CATSDPGRTGGQETQYF
few	.	TRBV7-3	TRBJ2-1	TGTGCCGGCAGCTCCCTCGGAGTAGCCGACAATGAGCAGTTCTTC	CAGSSLGVADNEQFF
.	.	TRBV28	TRBJ2-4	TGTGCCAGCAGTTTCAGCCCGGGTAACATTCAGTACTTC	CASSFSPGNIQYF
few	.	TRBV7-9	TRBJ2-1	TGTGCCAGCAGCTTCGGGTGGACTATGGCGGTCTACAATGAGCAGTTCTTC	CASSFGWTMAVYNEQFF
few	TRBD2	TRBV4-1	TRBJ2-5	TGCGCCAGCAGCCAGTACCTGGGTCTAAGACTAGCGGGAGAGACCCAGTACTTC	CASSQYLGLRLAGETQYF
.	TRBD1	TRBV6-6	TRBJ2-1	TGTGCCAGCAGTAGCAGACAGGGTCGCTACAATGGGCAGTTCTTC	CASSSRQGRYNGQFF
.	.	TRBV11-2	TRBJ2-7	TGTGCCAGCAGCTTAGACACGACCTACGAGCAGTACTTC	CASSLDTTYEQYF
many	.	TRBV20-1	TRBJ1-4	TGCAGTGCTGTGGAATTCAGGATTGAAAAACTGTTTTTT	CSAVEFRIEKLFF
.	TRBD1	TRBV7-6	TRBJ1-4	TGTGCCAGCAGCTCGGGACAGGCCACAGTCGTGGCTAATGAAAAACTGTTTTTT	CASSSGQATVVANEKLFF
.	TRBD1	TRBV15	TRBJ2-7	TGTGCCACCAGCACGGGACAGGGAGACTACGGGCAGTACTTC	CATSTGQGDYGQYF
.	.	TRBV11-2	TRBJ2-5	TGTGCCAGCAGCTTATTCGGCAGGCAGCCCCAAGAGACCCAGTACTTC	CASSLFGRQPQETQYF
few	.	TRBV14	TRBJ2-7	TGTGCCAGCAGCCCGCGGAGGGATCGACCGCAGTACTTC	CASSPRRDRPQYF
many	.	TRBV29-1	TRBJ2-1	TGCAGCGTTACAGGAGTAGTCAATGAGCAGTTCTTC	CSVTGVVNEQFF
.	.	TRBV11-2	TRBJ2-5	TGTGCCAGCAGCCGCGGGATTCCTTCTGAGCAGTACTTC	CASSRGIPSEQYF
few	TRBD2	TRBV2	TRBJ2-7	TGTGCCAGCAGCGAAGCGGGGCTCAACTCCTACGAGCAGTACTTC	CASSEAGLNSYEQYF
.	TRBD2	TRBV27	TRBJ2-1	TGTGCCAGCAGCCCTCAAGCGGGGGGGCCACATGAGCAGTTCTTC	CASSPQAGGPHEQFF
many	.	TRBV12-3/TRBV12-4	TRBJ2-5	TGTGCCAGCAGTTTAGTAGGGCCAGAGACCCAGTACTTC	CASSLVGPETQYF
few	.	TRBV7-3	TRBJ2-1	TGTGCCAGCACCCCCGGAGACCACTACAATGAGCAGTTCTTC	CASTPGDHYNEQFF
few	.	TRBV5-5	TRBJ2-5	TGTGCCAGCAGCGGACCGGGAACGAAACAAGAGACCCAGTACTTC	CASSGPGTKQETQYF